What follows describes a single TCR beta chain. Its antigen is as yet unknown. This specimen comes from a study of OX40 agonist ivuxolimab in advanced cancers. Study details: Hepatocellular carcinoma, melanoma, renal cell or head and neck cancer occurred in dose-escalation patients. Findings of the study overall: The average count of expanded clones was higher among CD8+ T cells than among CD4+. By week 6 at 0.1 to 3.0 mg/kg, blood CD4+ and CD8+ T cells had expanded clonally.

Only in-frame clones appear in the TCRdb table, and some are missing; sequencing was by immunoSEQ multiplex PCR. The top ten hold under 0.35% of the sample, which has about 94,000 clones, roughly 84% seen once. The sequencing used CD4+ or CD8+ T cells sorted from blood, collected in a trial of the OX40 agonist ivuxolimab. The source is an adult with an advanced solid tumor such as melanoma, head and neck, liver or kidney cancer.

CDR3 sequence reads: CAWSRGTVTYEQYF. CDR3 in DNA: TGTGCCTGGAGTCGTGGGACAGTAACCTACGAGCAGTACTTC. The rearrangement uses TRBV30 and TRBJ2-7; 7 bases line up with TRBD1. The CDR3 contains 14 residues. With V trimmed by 2 bases and J by 2 bases, 6 bases remained unmatched. Germline CDR1 and CDR2: GTSNPN and SVGIG (reference sequence).